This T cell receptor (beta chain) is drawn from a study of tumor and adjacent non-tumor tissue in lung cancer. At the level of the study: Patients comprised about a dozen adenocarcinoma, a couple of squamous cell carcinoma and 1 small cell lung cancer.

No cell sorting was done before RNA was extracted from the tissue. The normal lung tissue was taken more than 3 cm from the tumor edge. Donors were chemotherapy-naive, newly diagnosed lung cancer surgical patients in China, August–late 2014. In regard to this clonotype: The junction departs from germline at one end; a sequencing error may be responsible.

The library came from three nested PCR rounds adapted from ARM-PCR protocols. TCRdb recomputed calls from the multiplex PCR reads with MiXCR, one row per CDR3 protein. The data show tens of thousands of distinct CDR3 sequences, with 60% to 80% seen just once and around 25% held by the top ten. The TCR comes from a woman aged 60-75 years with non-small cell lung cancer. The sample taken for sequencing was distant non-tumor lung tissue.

CDR3 sequence (DNA): TGTGCCAGTAGTTTTGGGGAAGGAGGCGGGAAGCTGTTTTTC. Its translation: CASSFGEGGGKLFF. This chain connects TRBV6-5 to TRBJ2-2, with TRBD2 as a possible D gene (6 bases). The CDR3 loop spans 14 amino acids. CDR1 and CDR2 (germline): MNHEY, SVGAGI.